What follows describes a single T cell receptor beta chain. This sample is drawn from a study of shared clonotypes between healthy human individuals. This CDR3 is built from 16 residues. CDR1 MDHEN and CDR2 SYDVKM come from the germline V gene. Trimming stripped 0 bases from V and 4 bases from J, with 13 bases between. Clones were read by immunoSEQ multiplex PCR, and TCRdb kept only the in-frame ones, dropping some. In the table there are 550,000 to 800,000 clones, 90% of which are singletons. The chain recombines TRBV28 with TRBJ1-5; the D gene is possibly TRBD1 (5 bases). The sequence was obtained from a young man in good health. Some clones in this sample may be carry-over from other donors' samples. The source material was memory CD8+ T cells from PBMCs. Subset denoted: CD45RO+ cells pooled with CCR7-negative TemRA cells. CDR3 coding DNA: TGTGCCAGCAGTTTATGGGGCGGGGCAGCTAATCAGCCCCAGCATTTT. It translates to CASSLWGGAANQPQHF.